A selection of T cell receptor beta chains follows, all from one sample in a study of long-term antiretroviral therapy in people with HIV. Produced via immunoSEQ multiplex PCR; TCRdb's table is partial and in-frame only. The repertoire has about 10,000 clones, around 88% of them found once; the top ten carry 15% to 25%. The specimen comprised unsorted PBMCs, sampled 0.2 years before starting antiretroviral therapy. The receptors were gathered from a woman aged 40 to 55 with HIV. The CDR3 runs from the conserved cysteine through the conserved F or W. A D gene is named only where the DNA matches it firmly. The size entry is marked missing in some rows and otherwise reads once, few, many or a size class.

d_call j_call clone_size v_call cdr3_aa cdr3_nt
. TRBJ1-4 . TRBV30 CAWSTSVRAKNEKLFF TGTGCCTGGAGTACCAGTGTGAGGGCGAAGAATGAAAAACTGTTTTTT
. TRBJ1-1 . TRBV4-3 CASSQDPWNTEAFF TGCGCCAGCAGCCAAGATCCGTGGAACACTGAAGCTTTCTTT
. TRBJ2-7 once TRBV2 CASSARGWAQDEQYF TGTGCCAGCAGTGCCCGAGGCTGGGCGCAGGACGAGCAGTACTTC
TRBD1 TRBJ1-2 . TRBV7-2 CASSLEQGARYGYTF TGTGCCAGCAGCTTAGAGCAGGGGGCGCGCTATGGCTACACCTTC
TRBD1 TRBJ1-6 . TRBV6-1 CASSVQGAVNSPLHF TGTGCCAGCAGTGTACAGGGGGCGGTGAATTCACCCCTCCACTTT
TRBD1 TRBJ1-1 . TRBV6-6 CASSRQGGYTEAFF TGTGCCAGCAGCCGACAGGGGGGTTACACTGAAGCTTTCTTT
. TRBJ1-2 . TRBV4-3 CASSQDFLGREWSYGYTF TGCGCCAGCAGCCAAGATTTTCTGGGGAGGGAATGGTCCTATGGCTACACCTTC
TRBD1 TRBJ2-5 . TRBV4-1 CASSPALGQGAETQYF TGCGCCAGCAGCCCGGCCCTGGGACAGGGTGCGGAGACCCAGTACTTC
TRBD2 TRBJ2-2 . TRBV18 CASSPVAGAYNTGELFF TGTGCCAGCTCACCAGTAGCGGGGGCCTACAACACCGGGGAGCTGTTTTTT
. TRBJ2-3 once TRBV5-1 CASSVQGGGTDTQYF TGCGCCAGCAGCGTCCAGGGGGGTGGCACAGATACGCAGTATTTT
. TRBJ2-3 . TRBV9 CASSVDDYGTDTQYF TGTGCCAGCAGCGTAGATGACTACGGCACAGATACGCAGTATTTT
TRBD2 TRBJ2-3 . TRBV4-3 CASSQEVAGDTDTQYF TGCGCCAGCAGCCAAGAGGTAGCGGGGGACACAGATACGCAGTATTTT
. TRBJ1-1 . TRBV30 CAWSVRGWNTEAFF TGTGCCTGGAGTGTACGGGGCTGGAACACTGAAGCTTTCTTT
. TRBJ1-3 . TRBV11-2 CASSPVEDGNTIYF TGTGCCAGCAGCCCCGTAGAGGACGGAAACACCATATATTTT
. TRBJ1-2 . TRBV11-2 CASSPDGNYGYTF TGTGCCAGCAGCCCGGACGGGAACTATGGCTACACCTTC
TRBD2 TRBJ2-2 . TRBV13 CASSSLQRGGRFGELFF TGTGCCAGCAGCTCCCTCCAGCGGGGGGGCCGATTCGGGGAGCTGTTTTTT
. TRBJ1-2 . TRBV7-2 CASSLRVGDYGYTF TGTGCCAGCAGCTTACGGGTGGGGGACTATGGCTACACCTTC
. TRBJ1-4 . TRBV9 CASSPGAQWDEKLFF TGTGCCAGCAGCCCCGGGGCCCAATGGGATGAAAAACTGTTTTTT
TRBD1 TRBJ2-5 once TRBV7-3 CASSSQTGETQYF TGTGCCAGCAGCTCCCAGACAGGGGAGACCCAGTACTTC
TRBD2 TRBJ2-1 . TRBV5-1 CASRPAGGVYNEQFF TGCGCCAGCAGGCCCGCGGGGGGCGTCTACAATGAGCAGTTCTTC
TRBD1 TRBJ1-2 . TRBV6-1 CASSERTGGNYGYTF TGTGCCAGCAGTGAACGGACAGGGGGAAACTATGGCTACACCTTC
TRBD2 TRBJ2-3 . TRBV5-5 CASSLGLAGEFSYLYF TGTGCCAGCAGCCTGGGACTAGCGGGGGAATTCTCGTACCTGTATTTT
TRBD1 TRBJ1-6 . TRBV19 CASSYGQASPLHF TGTGCCAGTAGCTATGGACAGGCTTCACCCCTCCACTTT